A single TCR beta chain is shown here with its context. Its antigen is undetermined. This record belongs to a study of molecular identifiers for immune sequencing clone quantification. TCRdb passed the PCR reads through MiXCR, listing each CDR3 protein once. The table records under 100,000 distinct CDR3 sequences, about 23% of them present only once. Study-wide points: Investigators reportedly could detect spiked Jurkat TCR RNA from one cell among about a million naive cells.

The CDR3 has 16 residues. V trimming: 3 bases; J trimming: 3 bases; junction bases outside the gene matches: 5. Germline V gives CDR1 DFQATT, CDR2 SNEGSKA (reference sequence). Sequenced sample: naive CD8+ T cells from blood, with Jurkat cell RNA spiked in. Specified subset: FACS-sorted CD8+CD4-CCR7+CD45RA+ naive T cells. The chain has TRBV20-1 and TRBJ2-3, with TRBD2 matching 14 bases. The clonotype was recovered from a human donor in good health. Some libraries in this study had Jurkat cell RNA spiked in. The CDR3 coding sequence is TGCAGTGCTAGGTCCGGGACTAGCGGGGGTACAGATACGCAGTATTTT. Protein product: CSARSGTSGGTDTQYF.